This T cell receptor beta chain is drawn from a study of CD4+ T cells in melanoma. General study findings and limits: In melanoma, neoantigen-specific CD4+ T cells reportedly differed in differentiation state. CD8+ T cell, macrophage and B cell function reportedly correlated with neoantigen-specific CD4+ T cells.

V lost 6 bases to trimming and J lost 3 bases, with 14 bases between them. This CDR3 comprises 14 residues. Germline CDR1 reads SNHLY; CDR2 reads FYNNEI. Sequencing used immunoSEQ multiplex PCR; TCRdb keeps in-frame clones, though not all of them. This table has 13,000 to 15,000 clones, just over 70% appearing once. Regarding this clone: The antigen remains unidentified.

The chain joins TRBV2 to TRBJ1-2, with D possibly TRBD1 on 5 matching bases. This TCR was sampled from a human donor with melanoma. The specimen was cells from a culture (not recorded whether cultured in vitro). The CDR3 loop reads CASRSGREDYGYTF. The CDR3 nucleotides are TGTGCCAGCAGGTCGGGCAGGGAGGACTATGGCTACACCTTC.